This section outlines one T cell receptor beta chain sequence together with its context. The data derive from a study of early T cells in non-severe SARS-CoV-2 infection. Individual cDNA molecules received unique molecular identifiers during library preparation. TCRdb reprocessed the 5' RACE reads via MiXCR and lists one record per CDR3 protein. The sample records tens of thousands of distinct CDR3 sequences, approximately 8% being singletons. With 5 bases clipped from V and 3 bases from J, the junction kept 9 bases outside the gene matches. The CDR3 is 15 residues long. Germline CDR1 reads SEHNR; CDR2 reads FQNEAQ (reference sequence).

The clonotype comes from an adult who was a healthcare worker with PCR-confirmed SARS-CoV-2 infection or an uninfected control (not recorded which). J is TRBJ2-7 and V is TRBV7-9; 8 bases agree with TRBD1. Sequences were obtained from whole blood. The CDR3 DNA follows: TGTGCCAGCAGCGGGCGACAGGGGTCAGACTACGAGCAGTACTTC. It is translated as CASSGRQGSDYEQYF. Using reference TRBV7-9 and TRBJ2-7 for the parts outside the CDR3, the full variable domain is DTGVSQNPRHKITKRGQNVTFRCDPISEHNRLYWYRQTLGQGPEFLTYFQNEAQLEKSRLLSDRFSAERPKGSFSTLEIQRTEQGDSAMYLCASSGRQGSDYEQYFGPGTRLTVT.